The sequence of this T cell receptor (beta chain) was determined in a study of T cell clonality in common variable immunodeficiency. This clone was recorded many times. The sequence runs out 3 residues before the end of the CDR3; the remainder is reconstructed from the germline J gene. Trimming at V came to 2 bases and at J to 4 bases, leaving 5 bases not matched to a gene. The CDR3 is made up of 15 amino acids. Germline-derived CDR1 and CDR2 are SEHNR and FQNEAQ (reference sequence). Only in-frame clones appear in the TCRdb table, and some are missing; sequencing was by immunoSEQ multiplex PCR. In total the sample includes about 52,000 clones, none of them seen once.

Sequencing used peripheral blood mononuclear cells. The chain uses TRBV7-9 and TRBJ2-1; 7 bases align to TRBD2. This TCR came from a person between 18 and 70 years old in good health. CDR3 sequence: CASSLIRGDYNEQFF. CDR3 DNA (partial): TGTGCCAGCAGCTTAATACGGGGGGATTACAATGAG.